Reported below is one T cell receptor (beta chain). The sample comes from a study of T cells expressing NK-cell markers. Study details: In sorted CD3+CD56+NKG2C+, CD3+CD56+NKG2C- and CD3+CD56-NKG2C+ T cells, TCR beta repertoires were obtained. Sequenced donors, eight in total, included seven who were HCMV-seropositive and one who was seronegative.

TCRdb re-called the 5' RACE reads and catalogs CDR3 proteins one per entry, DNA excluded. The sample includes some 280,000 distinct CDR3 sequences. CDR1 SGDLS and CDR2 YYNGEE come from the germline V gene. This CDR3 is built from 19 residues. The chain links TRBV9 to TRBJ2-3; checking the TCRdb D call of TRBD1 is not possible without DNA. The specimen was blood T cells: a sorted CD56 or NKG2C T cell subset, CD4+ or CD8+ T cells, or bulk PBMC T cells (not recorded which). The receptor comes from a man between 18 and 29 years old in good health. The CDR3 reads CASSVVPAPSSALTDTQYF.